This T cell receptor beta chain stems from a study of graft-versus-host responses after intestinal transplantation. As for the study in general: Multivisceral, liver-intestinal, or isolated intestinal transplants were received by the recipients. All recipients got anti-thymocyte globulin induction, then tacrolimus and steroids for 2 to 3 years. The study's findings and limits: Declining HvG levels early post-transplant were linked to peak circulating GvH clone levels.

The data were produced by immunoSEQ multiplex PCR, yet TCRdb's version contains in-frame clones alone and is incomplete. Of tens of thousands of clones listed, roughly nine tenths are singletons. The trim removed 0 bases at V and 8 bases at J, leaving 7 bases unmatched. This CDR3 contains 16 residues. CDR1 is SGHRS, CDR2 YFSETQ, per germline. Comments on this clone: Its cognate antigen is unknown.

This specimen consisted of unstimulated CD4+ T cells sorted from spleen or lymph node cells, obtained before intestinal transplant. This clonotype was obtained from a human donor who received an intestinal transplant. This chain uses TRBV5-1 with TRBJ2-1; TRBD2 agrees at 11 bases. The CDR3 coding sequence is TGCGCCAGCAGCTTGGTTCCGACTAGCGGGGAACATGAGCAGTTCTTC. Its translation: CASSLVPTSGEHEQFF.